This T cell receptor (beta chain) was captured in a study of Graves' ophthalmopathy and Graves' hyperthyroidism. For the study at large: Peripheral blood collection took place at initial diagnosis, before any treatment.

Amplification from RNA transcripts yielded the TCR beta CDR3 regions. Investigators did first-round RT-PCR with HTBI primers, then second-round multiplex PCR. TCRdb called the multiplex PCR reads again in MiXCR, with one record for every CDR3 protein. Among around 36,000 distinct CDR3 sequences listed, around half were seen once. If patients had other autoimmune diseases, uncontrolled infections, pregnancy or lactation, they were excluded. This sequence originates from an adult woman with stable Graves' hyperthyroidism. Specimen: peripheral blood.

DNA for the CDR3: TGTGCCATCACCCTGTGGACAGGGACTGTCTACGAGCAGTACTTC. Translated, it gives CAITLWTGTVYEQYF. This chain uses TRBV10-3 with TRBJ2-7, with 8 bases lining up with TRBD1. CDR1 is ENHRY and CDR2 is SYGVKD in the germline V gene. There are 15 residues in the CDR3. Trimming removed 7 bases from V and 3 bases from J; junction bases left unmatched: 11.